The T cell receptor (beta chain) described here comes from a study of metastatic and nonmetastatic thyroid tumors. Using MiXCR, TCRdb reanalyzed the PCR reads. The sample contains 20,000 to 25,000 clones, about a fifth of which appear only once. All patients were untreated before thyroid surgery. The length of the CDR3 is 12 residues. Germline CDR1 and CDR2: GTSNPN and SVGIG (reference sequence). Trimming removed 5 bases from V and 4 bases from J; junction bases left unmatched: 1. The J gene is TRBJ2-7, the V gene TRBV30; TRBD1 aligns across 11 bases. This receptor was taken from a female donor with papillary thyroid cancer or a benign thyroid nodule (not recorded which). Some clones in this sample may be carry-over from other donors' samples. The sample taken for sequencing was blood. CDR3 sequence (DNA): TGTGCCTGGGGACAGGGGGCTTACGAGCAGTACTTC. As protein: CAWGQGAYEQYF.